The 30 T cell receptor beta chains in this list originate from one sample, sequenced in a study of blood T cell repertoires in COVID-19. This table comes from immunoSEQ multiplex PCR, and its TCRdb copy is limited to in-frame clones, with some not included. The sample has some 46,000 clones, around 83% seen once. The sample was peripheral blood. These receptors all stem from a man aged 55 to 69 with active COVID-19.

The chain carries TRBV28 and TRBJ2-7; 10 bases line up with TRBD2. The CDR3 runs to 16 residues. V was pared by 5 bases and J by 2 bases, with 9 bases of the junction left unmatched. Germline lookup yields CDR1 MDHEN and CDR2 SYDVKM. This chain's CDR3 is CASSPPSGSIPYEQYF. CDR3 bases: TGTGCCAGCAGTCCCCCTAGCGGGAGCATCCCCTACGAGCAGTACTTC.

CDR3 in amino acids: CASSLSRFNEKLFF. DNA of the CDR3: TGTGCCAGCAGTTTAAGCAGGTTTAATGAAAAACTGTTTTTT. The chain recombines TRBV28 with TRBJ1-4, with D unresolved. The CDR3 has 14 amino acids. CDR1 is MDHEN, CDR2 SYDVKM, per germline. Trimming pared 2 bases from V and 4 bases from J, leaving 8 bases between.

The chain couples TRBV23-1 to TRBJ2-7; D gene uncertain. TRBV23-1 is assigned to the ORF class and has an uncertain function. This CDR3 is built from 15 residues. Trimming cost V 8 bases and J 4 bases, with 21 bases left between them. The CDR3 spells CASPFSGHDPYEQYF. CDR3 DNA: TGCGCCAGCCCGTTCTCGGGTCATGATCCATACGAGCAGTACTTC.

By its share, this clone is medium-sized (0.01 to 0.1%). The chain has TRBV4-1 and TRBJ2-7; a possible D gene is TRBD1 (6 bases). The germline V and J ends were trimmed by 4 bases and 1 base, with 14 bases remaining between them. The CDR3 consists of 15 residues. Germline assignment: CDR1 MGHRA and CDR2 YSYEKL. The CDR3 DNA reads as TGCGCCAGCAGCCCCAGGACAGTTCTGTCCTACGAGCAGTACTTC. The encoded protein is CASSPRTVLSYEQYF.

The chain uses TRBV6-5 and TRBJ1-5; 8 nucleotides match TRBD1. The V segment lost 6 bases and the J segment 0 bases; nucleotides outside the gene matches: 4. This CDR3 is 15 amino acids long. Germline loops: CDR1 MNHEY, CDR2 SVGAGI. In DNA form, the CDR3 reads TGTGCCAGCAGGGGGACAGGACCTAGCAATCAGCCCCAGCATTTT. Translating gives CASRGTGPSNQPQHF.

V gene TRBV3-1 (or the pseudogene TRBV3-2) combines with J gene TRBJ2-5; the match to TRBD2 covers 11 bases. After removal of 7 bases from V and 4 bases from J, the junction contained 2 bases not matched to a gene. Per the germline V gene, CDR1 is LGHDT and CDR2 is YNNKEL (reference sequence). The CDR3 has 13 residues. CDR3 bases: TGTGCCAGCACCGGGACTAGCGGAGAGACCCAGTACTTC. It is translated as CASTGTSGETQYF.

The chain recombines TRBV6-2 or TRBV6-3 with TRBJ1-5; 7 nucleotides line up with TRBD1. The CDR3 consists of 18 residues. The V gene end was trimmed by 6 bases and the J gene end by 8 bases; junction bases not matched to a gene: 22. The V gene's germline CDR1 is MNHEY and CDR2 SVGEGT. CDR3 residues: CASSLDRDSGGARKPQHF. The CDR3 nucleotides are TGTGCCAGCAGCCTAGACCGGGACAGTGGGGGCGCGCGCAAGCCCCAGCATTTT.

The chain couples TRBV27 to TRBJ2-1; D possibly corresponds to TRBD1 (7 bases). CDR1 MNHEY and CDR2 SMNVEV come from the germline V gene (reference sequence). V was clipped by 6 bases and J by 3 bases, with 18 bases between them. The CDR3 runs to 16 residues. CDR3: CASRGTRDSLYNEQFF. CDR3 in DNA: TGTGCCAGCAGAGGGACTCGGGACAGCCTCTACAATGAGCAGTTCTTC.

This clone was counted a few times. The chain combines TRBV10-3 with TRBJ2-5; TRBD2 agrees at 13 bases. From germline, CDR1 is ENHRY and CDR2 SYGVKD. V lost 4 bases, J lost 5 bases, and 7 bases stayed unmatched. This CDR3 contains 16 residues. The DNA for the CDR3 is TGTGCCATCAGTGGACCGGGACTAGCGGGATCTGAGACCCAGTACTTC. Translating gives CAISGPGLAGSETQYF.

The chain carries TRBV9 and TRBJ1-2; TRBD1 matches 8 bases. Germline assignment: CDR1 SGDLS and CDR2 YYNGEE. V lost 0 bases and J lost 6; bases outside the gene matches: 7. The CDR3 spans 15 residues. This CDR3 is CASSVAAGGGDGYTF. In DNA, the CDR3 is TGTGCCAGCAGCGTAGCTGCAGGGGGCGGAGATGGCTACACCTTC.

The J gene is TRBJ2-3, the V gene TRBV3-1 (or the pseudogene TRBV3-2); no clear D. CDR3 length: 15 amino acids. CDR1 and CDR2 from the germline V gene are LGHDT and YNNKEL (reference sequence). The germline V and J ends were trimmed by 0 bases and 1 base, with 8 bases remaining between them. The chain's CDR3 is CASSQEGQGTDTQYF. DNA of the CDR3: TGTGCCAGCAGCCAAGAGGGTCAGGGCACAGATACGCAGTATTTT.

The chain employs TRBV3-1 (or the pseudogene TRBV3-2) and TRBJ2-2; D not resolved. Germline V gives CDR1 LGHDT, CDR2 YNNKEL (reference sequence). The length of the CDR3 is 14 residues. V was pared by 6 bases and J by 0 bases, with 8 bases between. Written as DNA, the CDR3 is TGTGCCAGCAGTCAACAATCGAACACCGGGGAGCTGTTTTTT. Its translation is CASSQQSNTGELFF.

The chain carries TRBV9 and TRBJ1-2; 8 positions agree with TRBD1. In germline, CDR1 is SGDLS, CDR2 YYNGEE. The CDR3 runs to 13 residues. Trimming at V came to 0 bases and at J to 7 bases, leaving 2 bases not matched to a gene. The CDR3 sequence is CASSVEQGGGYTF. The CDR3 DNA sequence: TGTGCCAGCAGCGTAGAACAGGGGGGTGGCTACACCTTC.

The chain has TRBV20-1 and TRBJ2-1; D call uncertain. V shed 4 bases and J shed 6 bases, with 4 bases lying between them. Germline V gene sequence: CDR1 DFQATT, CDR2 SNEGSKA (reference sequence). This CDR3 has 10 amino acids. The CDR3 DNA sequence: TGCAGTGCTACACTCAATGAGCAGTTCTTC. This translates into CSATLNEQFF.

The chain carries TRBV6-5 and TRBJ2-1, with 12 bases aligning to TRBD2. The CDR3 length is 16 residues. V was pared by 0 bases and J by 9 bases, with 6 bases of the junction left unmatched. Per germline, CDR1 MNHEY and CDR2 SVGAGI. The CDR3 nucleotides are TGTGCCAGCAGTTACTCGACTAGCGGGAGCCGTACTGAGCAGTTCTTC. This gives the protein CASSYSTSGSRTEQFF.

This chain links TRBV4-1 with TRBJ2-3; D might be TRBD1 (6 bases). Germline V gene sequence: CDR1 MGHRA, CDR2 YSYEKL. V shed 0 bases and J shed 3 bases, with 16 bases lying between them. This CDR3 is built from 17 residues. DNA for the CDR3: TGCGCCAGCAGCCAAGACCCGAGAGGCAGGGGTACAGATACGCAGTATTTT. It codes for CASSQDPRGRGTDTQYF.

This clone was counted only a few times. The V call is TRBV18, the J call TRBJ2-1; 11 bases fit TRBD2. CDR3 size: 16 residues. Germline values: CDR1 KGHSH, CDR2 LQKENI. With V trimmed by 3 bases and J by 5 bases, 6 bases remained unmatched. As DNA, the CDR3 is TGTGCCAGCTCACCCTTAGCGGGGGGGCCACACAATGAGCAGTTCTTC. Translated: CASSPLAGGPHNEQFF. The whole variable domain, remainder taken from reference TRBV18 and TRBJ2-1, is NAGVMQNPRHLVRRRGQEARLRCSPMKGHSHVYWYRQLPEEGLKFMVYLQKENIIDESGMPKERFSAEFPKEGPSILRIQQVVRGDSAAYFCASSPLAGGPHNEQFFGPGTRLTVL.

This chain uses TRBV5-1 with TRBJ2-2; TRBD2 agrees at 9 bases. Looked up from germline, CDR1 is SGHRS and CDR2 is YFSETQ. The CDR3 spans 16 residues. The trim removed 1 base at V and 5 bases at J, leaving 6 bases unmatched. This CDR3 reads CASSLQGGRATGELFF. The CDR3 nucleotides read TGCGCCAGCAGCTTGCAAGGCGGGAGGGCTACCGGGGAGCTGTTTTTT.

The rearrangement links TRBV21-1 to TRBJ1-1; the listed D gene, TRBD1, was not tested against the DNA. TRBV21-1 constitutes a pseudogene. The CDR3 has 15 amino acids. The CDR3 spells CASSKVRWGRTEAFF. The CDR3 DNA reads TGTGCCAGCAGCAAAGTTAGGTGGGGGCGAACTGAAGCTTTCTTT.

The CDR3 DNA sequence: TGTGCCAGCTCACCACGGGGAGACAGGGTCGACTATGGCTACACCTTC. Protein sequence: CASSPRGDRVDYGYTF. V gene TRBV18 combines with J gene TRBJ1-2; 7 nucleotides align to TRBD1. The CDR3 runs to 16 residues. The V gene end was trimmed by 1 base and the J gene end by 3 bases; junction bases not matched to a gene: 8. The germline gives CDR1 KGHSH, CDR2 LQKENI.

The chain links TRBV30 to TRBJ2-5, with 7 bases that match TRBD2. The V gene end was trimmed by 7 bases and the J gene end by 6 bases; junction bases not matched to a gene: 14. The CDR3 spans 14 residues. From germline, CDR1 is GTSNPN and CDR2 SVGIG (reference sequence). The CDR3 DNA reads as TGTGCCTCCCCTTTGGCGGGGGTAATAAAGACCCAGTACTTC. Translation: CASPLAGVIKTQYF.

The genes are TRBV9 and TRBJ2-7; weak D call: TRBD1 (6 bases). The CDR3 has 15 residues. The V end lost 2 bases, the J end lost 1 base, and 13 bases lay between the germline ends. CDR1 and CDR2 from the germline V gene are SGDLS and YYNGEE. The CDR3 protein is CASSVRTESSYEQYF. Here the CDR3 DNA reads TGTGCCAGCAGCGTGAGGACAGAGAGTTCCTACGAGCAGTACTTC.

V usage is TRBV24-1 and J usage is TRBJ2-7; TRBD1 aligns across 9 bases. Germline V CDR1 and CDR2: KGHDR, SFDVKD. The V gene end was trimmed by 6 bases and the J gene end by 5 bases; junction bases not matched to a gene: 10. The CDR3 is 15 amino acids. The CDR3 region is CATSSGTGMSDEQYF. The CDR3 coding sequence is TGTGCCACCAGTTCCGGGACAGGGATGTCTGACGAGCAGTACTTC.

This chain joins TRBV7-9 and TRBJ2-7; 10 bases fit TRBD1. J gave up 9 bases and V 5 bases, and 13 bases lay outside the gene matches. The CDR3 spans 15 residues. The germline V gene has CDR1 SEHNR and CDR2 FQNEAQ (reference sequence). CDR3 in DNA: TGTGCCAGCAGCACAACAGGGGGACAGGGGATCGGGCAGTACTTC. This gives the protein CASSTTGGQGIGQYF.

The chain links TRBV7-6 to TRBJ1-1; 11 nucleotides agree with TRBD1. The germline V gene has CDR1 SGHVS and CDR2 FNYEAQ. This CDR3 comprises 13 residues. V was clipped by 6 bases and J by 9 bases; unmatched bases: 6. CDR3 sequence: CASRPGQGAQAFF. The CDR3 DNA follows: TGTGCCAGCAGGCCCGGACAGGGGGCGCAAGCTTTCTTT.

This chain connects TRBV5-5 to TRBJ2-1; D gene uncertain. This CDR3 has 12 residues. Per the germline V gene, CDR1 is SGHKS and CDR2 is YYEKEE (reference sequence). Between the trimmed V and J ends, which lost 0 bases and 14 bases, there was a span of 12 bases. CDR3 in amino acids: CASSLGDVVEFF. CDR3 DNA sequence: TGTGCCAGCAGCTTGGGTGATGTGGTAGAGTTCTTC.

This clone was recorded a few times. V is TRBV7-8 and J is TRBJ2-7; perhaps TRBD2 as D (6 bases). Looked up from germline, CDR1 is SGHVS and CDR2 is FQNEAQ. V lost 4 bases to trimming and J lost 6 bases, with 16 bases between them. This CDR3 is built from 14 residues. CDR3 coding DNA: TGTGCCAGCAGCTCCGGACTATCAACGGTCGAGCAGTACTTC. This codes for CASSSGLSTVEQYF.

The chain joins TRBV28 to TRBJ1-6, with D possibly matching TRBD1 (5 bases). Germline CDR1 reads MDHEN; CDR2 reads SYDVKM. V lost 0 bases and J lost 11, with 17 bases in between. There are 16 residues in the CDR3. CDR3 region: CASSLWGELGEAPLHF. The DNA for the CDR3 is TGTGCCAGCAGTTTATGGGGGGAGCTAGGGGAGGCACCCCTCCACTTT.

This chain connects TRBV28 to TRBJ1-5; TRBD1 matches at 7 bases. Germline CDR1 reads MDHEN; CDR2 reads SYDVKM. The CDR3 loop spans 17 amino acids. V gave up 4 bases and J gave up 0 bases; unmatched junction bases: 9. The CDR3 sequence: CASSSQKQGYSNQPQHF. In DNA, the CDR3 is TGTGCCAGCAGTTCTCAAAAACAGGGGTATAGCAATCAGCCCCAGCATTTT.

The genes are TRBV5-8 and TRBJ1-2; TRBD1 agrees at 10 bases. Germline CDR1 reads SGHTS; CDR2 reads YDEGEE. The CDR3 has 15 amino acids. Losses at the gene ends were 3 bases for V and 4 bases for J; bases not matched to a gene: 6. CDR3 nucleotides: TGTGCCAGCAGCTGGGCGACAGGGGGCGGCTATGGCTACACCTTC. This encodes CASSWATGGGYGYTF.